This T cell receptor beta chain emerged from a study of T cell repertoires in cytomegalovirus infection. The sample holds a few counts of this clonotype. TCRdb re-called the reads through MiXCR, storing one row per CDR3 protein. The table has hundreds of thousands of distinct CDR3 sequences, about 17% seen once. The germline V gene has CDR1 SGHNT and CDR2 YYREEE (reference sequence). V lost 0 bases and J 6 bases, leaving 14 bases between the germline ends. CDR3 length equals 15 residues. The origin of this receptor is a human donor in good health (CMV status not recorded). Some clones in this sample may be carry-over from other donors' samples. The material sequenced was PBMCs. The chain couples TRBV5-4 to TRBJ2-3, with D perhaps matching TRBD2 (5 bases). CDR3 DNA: TGTGCCAGCAGCTTGGCCCCGGGGTTGGAGGATACGCAGTATTTT. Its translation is CASSLAPGLEDTQYF. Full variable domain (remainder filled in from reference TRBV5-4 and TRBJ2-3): ETGVTQSPTHLIKTRGQQVTLRCSSQSGHNTVSWYQQALGQGPQFIFQYYREEENGRGNFPPRFSGLQFPNYSSELNVNALELDDSALYLCASSLAPGLEDTQYFGPGTRLTVL.